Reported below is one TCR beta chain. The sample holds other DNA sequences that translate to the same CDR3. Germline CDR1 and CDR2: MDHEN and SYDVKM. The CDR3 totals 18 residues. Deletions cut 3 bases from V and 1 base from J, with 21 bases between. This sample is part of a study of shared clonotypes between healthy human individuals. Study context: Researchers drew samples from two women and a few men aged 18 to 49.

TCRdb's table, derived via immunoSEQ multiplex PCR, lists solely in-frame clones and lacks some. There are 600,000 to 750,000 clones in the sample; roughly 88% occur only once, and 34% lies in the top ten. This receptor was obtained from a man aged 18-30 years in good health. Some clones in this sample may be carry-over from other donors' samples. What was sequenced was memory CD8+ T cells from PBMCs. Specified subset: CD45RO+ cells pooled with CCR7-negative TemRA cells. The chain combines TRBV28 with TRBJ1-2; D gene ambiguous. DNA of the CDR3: TGTGCCAGCAGTTTGTATGGCTGGTCAGTCGACCTTAACTATGGCTACACCTTC. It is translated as CASSLYGWSVDLNYGYTF.